This TCR beta chain was recovered during a study of cytotoxic CD8 clonotypes in ibrutinib-treated CLL (dated by TCRdb to the early 2020s). With regard to the full study: The cohort had about a dozen relapsed/refractory and more than 14 treatment-naive patients; roughly 18 were IGHV unmutated. Partial responses were observed in 24 patients and complete responses in 2; after a median follow-up of around 68 months, remission was maintained in around 14 patients and progression was observed in approximately twelve. Response samples were obtained after a median of 12 months of treatment, with a range of about 6 to 40 months. On average, each sample yielded about 250,000 productive templates and tens of thousands of productive rearrangements. Of the 70 to 100 people in the trial, some 28 had longitudinal samples available. Cryopreserved peripheral blood mononuclear cells were collected before treatment, at response, and at either disease progression or sustained remission.

Points on this clone: Its binding antigen is unknown. No much larger clonotype is one base removed from it; base qualities were not supplied. The identical CDR3 is also encoded by other nucleotide sequences in the sample.

The germline V gene specifies SGHAT as CDR1 and FQNNGV as CDR2. The CDR3 has 14 amino acids, counting the end cysteine and phenylalanine. The CDR3 DNA has 42 bases and is translated from base 1. Between the V and J ends, shortened by 0 bases and 1 base respectively, the junction contains 3 bases. The goal of deep resolution MiSeq sequencing was a depth between 1 in 1 million and 1 in 200,000 T cells, and coverage averaged 10x per clonotype. The immunoSEQ hsTCRB Kit was used to generate the TCR beta libraries. Per the original workflow: The data were analyzed with ImmunoSEQ Analyzer and ImmunoSEQ Data Assistant, and V, D and J gene assignments followed IMGT definitions. Clonality, which ranges from 0 to 1, was calculated as one minus the normalized Shannon entropy of productive rearrangement frequencies. Public clonotype analysis was restricted to overrepresented clonotypes comprising at least 0.05% of each patient's repertoire. Roughly 12 age-matched healthy donor repertoires from immuneACCESS were used as controls for clonality. TCRdb carries this immuneACCESS record with in-frame sequences only. Its versions omit some clonotypes, under half of them owing to an unresolved V gene in the studies checked, with the rest unexplained. Clone size and the V and J calls come from that table; the DNA yielded D and trimming. This sample comprises tens of thousands of clones, approximately 57% of them detected only once. Together, the top ten hold roughly 5.1% of the sample.

Study-wide conclusions, independent of this receptor: Sampling times were not matched between sustained-remission and progressing patients, and lymph node repertoires were not studied. Clonality increased at ibrutinib response, stayed stable in sustained remission, and fell back toward baseline at progression. Public clonotypes were rare and either contracted or stayed stable during treatment, and the rise in clonality at ibrutinib response reflected the expansion of private clonotypes. Baseline clonality exceeded that of age-matched healthy donors and correlated strongly with circulating CD8+ T-cell counts.

Approximately 2 micrograms of genomic DNA were extracted from cryopreserved PBMCs for TCR beta library preparation. Longitudinal blood samples from CLL patients on ibrutinib monotherapy were analyzed using high-throughput TCR beta sequencing. The patients were enrolled in a single-center, open-label phase 2 trial of ibrutinib monotherapy. The TCR was taken from a human donor with chronic lymphocytic leukemia. The sample consisted of PBMCs, taken before ibrutinib treatment. This chain joins TRBV11-2 to TRBJ2-2; too little of a D gene remains to name it. The CDR3 amino acid sequence is: CASSLDLNTGELFF. DNA sequence: TGTGCCAGCAGCTTAGACTTGAACACCGGGGAGCTGTTTTTT.